The clone carrying this T cell receptor (beta chain) appeared many times. Its antigen is unknown. The entry originates in a study of regulatory T cells in long-lasting Graves disease. Documented time point: newly diagnosed GD, antithyroid drugs for less than 3 months. RNA extracted from PBMCs served as the sequencing template. General observations from the study: Favored usage of TRBV28, TRBJ1-2 and TRBJ2-5 was recorded in persistent disease.

The germline V gene encodes CDR1 SGHAT and CDR2 FQNNGV. CDR3 size: 15 residues. Trimming at V came to 5 bases and at J to 5 bases, leaving 8 bases not matched to a gene. Building the TCR beta libraries relied on iRepertoire HTBI primers, and CDR3 regions underwent Arm-PCR. TCRdb reprocessed the multiplex PCR reads with MiXCR, giving one entry per CDR3 protein. The repertoire has fewer than 650,000 distinct CDR3 sequences, approximately 16% of them found once; the top ten carry 12%. These records were also assigned to another study, of T cells in Graves' hyperthyroidism and ophthalmopathy. That study adds: First-round RT-PCR of the TCR CDR3 relied on the HTBI primer set.

The source of this sequence is a young man with Graves disease. The chain uses TRBV11-2 and TRBJ1-1, with 10 bases fitting TRBD1. The material was peripheral blood mononuclear cells (PBMCs), obtained at new diagnosis, from a patient treated with antithyroid drugs. CDR3 sequence: CASSPGQGGRTEAFF. The CDR3 DNA follows: TGTGCCAGCAGCCCAGGACAGGGGGGTCGTACTGAAGCTTTCTTT. Full variable domain (rest looked up from reference TRBV11-2 and TRBJ1-1): EAGVAQSPRYKIIEKRQSVAFWCNPISGHATLYWYQQILGQGPKLLIQFQNNGVVDDSQLPKDRFSAERLKGVDSTLKIQPAKLEDSAVYLCASSPGQGGRTEAFFGQGTRLTVV.